These 2 T cell receptor gamma chains were sequenced from one sample in a study of gammadelta T cells in human blood. TCRdb reprocessed the RT-PCR reads through CATT. The sample includes 200 to 250 gamma-chain clones, around 7% of them seen just once. The sequenced sample consisted of Vgamma9Vdelta2 gamma-delta T cells from infant blood. These TCRs come from a human donor.

The table lists this clone with a few counts. Only one base separates this from a far larger clonotype, so it likely reflects a read error. The chain links TRGV10 to TRGJP1. TRGV10 is placed among ORFs of uncertain function. The V gene end was trimmed by 8 bases and the J gene end by 2 bases; junction bases not matched to a gene: 15. The CDR3 runs to 17 residues. CDR3 coding DNA: TGTGCTGCGTGGGATCTGAGAGGGAAGACCACTGGTTGGTTCAAGATATTT. Translation gives CAAWDLRGKTTGWFKIF.

Notes on this clone: This likely stems from a read error, as it lies one base from a far larger clone. This rearrangement joins TRGV9 to TRGJP. CDR1 and CDR2 (germline): GITISATS, ISYDGTV (reference sequence). The CDR3 spans 15 residues. The DNA of the CDR3 is TGTGCCTTGGGGGAGCAAGAGTTGGGCAAAAAAATCAAGGTATTT. Its translation: CALGEQELGKKIKVF.